The subject of this entry is one T cell receptor (beta chain). Cohort assignment relied on participant-reported clinical history. Germline assignment: CDR1 SEHNR and CDR2 FQNEAQ (reference sequence). The trim removed 5 bases at V and 4 bases at J, leaving 10 bases unmatched. The CDR3 totals 15 residues. This record belongs to a study of blood T cell repertoires in COVID-19. Study summary: From the United States, Italy and Spain came samples of acute and convalescent COVID-19. The cDNA or gDNA used as material had been derived from T cells, B-cell-depleted T cells, or PBMCs.

In the source study's methods: Cell counts per sample came from amplifying reference gene primers. Profiled with immunoSEQ multiplex PCR; TCRdb holds only in-frame clones, not every one. The V and J calls and clone size were taken over from that table, and D and trimming were inferred from the DNA. Among under 250,000 clones listed, roughly 86% were seen once. The TCR originated in a young woman with acute COVID-19. Sequenced material: PBMCs or T cells enriched from blood (not recorded which). The chain employs TRBV7-9 and TRBJ2-7; 8 bases fit TRBD1. As DNA, the CDR3 is TGTGCCAGCAGCCCGCCGACAGGGGAGGTGTACGAGCAGTACTTC. It encodes CASSPPTGEVYEQYF.